Shown below are 25 T cell receptor beta chains from a single sample sequenced in a study of CD4 and CD8 cells across lung adenocarcinoma regions. TCRdb reanalysed the PCR reads using MiXCR and keeps one entry per CDR3 protein. The sample includes around 19,000 distinct CDR3 sequences, around half seen only once; the top ten take about a quarter. The material sequenced was CD8+ T cells from the center of a lung tumor. The source is a female donor with lung adenocarcinoma. The CD4 and CD8 labels of this study may be unreliable.

The V call is TRBV14, the J call TRBJ1-2; D call uncertain. The V and J ends lost 1 base and 4 bases respectively, with 10 bases between them. The CDR3 totals 14 residues. CDR1 is SGHDN, CDR2 FVKESK, per germline. CDR3 sequence: CASSQGLQLYGYTF. The CDR3 region has the DNA TGTGCCAGCAGCCAAGGGCTCCAGCTCTATGGCTACACCTTC.

This clonotype was detected once. CDR3 sequence reads: CASSYGGASGSSYNEQFF. CDR3 DNA: TGTGCCAGCAGTTACGGGGGGGCCAGCGGGAGCTCCTACAATGAGCAGTTCTTC. This sequence joins TRBV6-2 or TRBV6-3 and TRBJ2-1; 8 bases fit TRBD2. The CDR3 is made up of 18 amino acids. CDR1 MNHEY and CDR2 SVGEGT come from the germline V gene. V lost 2 bases and J lost 0; bases outside the gene matches: 9.

J is TRBJ2-3 and V is TRBV25-1; D is uncertain. The ends were cut back, 6 bases at V and 1 base at J, with 29 bases in the middle. CDR3 size: 20 residues. Germline assignment: CDR1 MGHDK and CDR2 SYGVNS. Here the CDR3 reads CASREPRTSTPRFRTDTQYF. The CDR3 nucleotides read TGTGCCAGCAGGGAACCTAGGACGTCAACACCCCGTTTTCGCACAGATACGCAGTATTTT.

The count of this clonotype is one. At one boundary the junction diverges from the germline segment, which might be a read error. The chain recombines TRBV6-1 with TRBJ1-4, with D uncertain. Germline V CDR1 and CDR2: MNHNS, SASEGT. There are 11 residues in the CDR3. This CDR3 is CASSEQVEASF. Here the CDR3 DNA reads TGTGCCAGCAGTGAACAGGTCGAGGCCAGCTTT.

V gene TRBV10-1 combines with J gene TRBJ2-4; TRBD1 aligns across 8 bases. Germline V gene lookup returns CDR1 WNHNN and CDR2 SYGVQD (reference sequence). The CDR3 has 14 amino acids. CDR3 DNA sequence: TGCGGCGGCAGGGGGCTGCGAGCCAAAGATACGCAGTACTTC. This encodes CGGRGLRAKDTQYF.

Points on this clonotype: The conserved phenylalanine or tryptophan is not found at the CDR3 terminus, so this likely reflects a read error. The V call is TRBV4-1, the J call TRBJ2-5; possible D gene TRBD1, 5 bases. The closer fit of TRBJ2-7 to the DNA end suggests the J call may be wrong. The CDR3 is made up of 15 amino acids. Germline CDR1 and CDR2: MGHRA and YSYEKL. Written as DNA, the CDR3 is TGCGCCAGCAGCCCTATAACAGGTTGGTTCTACGAGCAGTACTCC. Protein sequence: CASSPITGWFYEQYS.

This clonotype was detected once. The gene calls are TRBV6-1 and TRBJ2-3; maybe TRBD1 (6 bases). Germline CDR1 and CDR2: MNHNS and SASEGT. Trimming cost V 8 bases and J 3 bases, with 15 bases left between them. The CDR3 contains 14 residues. This CDR3 is CASHLPGQTDTQYF. CDR3 nucleotides: TGTGCCAGCCACCTCCCCGGACAGACAGATACGCAGTATTTT.

The chain uses TRBV15 and TRBJ1-6, with D possibly matching TRBD1 (5 bases). Trimming left V 4 bases short and J 3 bases short, with 10 bases between. The CDR3 contains 15 residues. In germline, CDR1 is LNHNV, CDR2 YYDKDF (reference sequence). The CDR3: CATSTQGLYNSPLHF. In nucleotides, the CDR3 is TGTGCCACCAGCACCCAGGGCCTCTATAATTCACCCCTCCACTTT.

The V call is TRBV6-5, the J call TRBJ1-1; possibly TRBD1 for D (6 bases). The CDR3 consists of 18 residues. The germline gives CDR1 MNHEY, CDR2 SVGAGI. V lost 2 bases and J 0 bases, leaving 19 bases between the germline ends. CDR3 loop: CASSYAFGGLEVNTEAFF. The CDR3 DNA reads as TGTGCCAGCAGTTACGCGTTCGGGGGGCTGGAGGTGAACACTGAAGCTTTCTTT.

This sequence joins TRBV4-1 and TRBJ2-2; 9 positions agree with TRBD2. Germline CDR1 reads MGHRA; CDR2 reads YSYEKL. Trimming took 1 base from V and 5 from J; bases not matched to a gene: 8. This CDR3 is 17 amino acids long. This chain's CDR3 is CASSQALTSGDTGELFF. The CDR3, as DNA: TGCGCCAGCAGCCAAGCCCTGACTAGCGGCGATACCGGGGAGCTGTTTTTT.

This clonotype has only a few counts. The J gene is TRBJ2-2, the V gene TRBV6-1, with D unclear. The CDR3 runs 13 residues. The germline V gene has CDR1 MNHNS and CDR2 SASEGT. V dropped 6 bases and J dropped 5 bases, with 10 bases sitting between them. The CDR3 bases are TGTGCCAGCAGCACAACCGGGACCGGGGAGCTGTTTTTT. This sequence encodes CASSTTGTGELFF.

This clonotype qualifies as medium-sized. V usage is TRBV27 and J usage is TRBJ2-3, with D perhaps TRBD1 or TRBD2 (5 bases each). CDR1 and CDR2 from the germline V gene are MNHEY and SMNVEV (reference sequence). There are 12 residues in the CDR3. The V end was cut by 10 bases, the J end by 6 bases, with 14 bases between. DNA for the CDR3: TGTGCCACCTCCGGGGCCCCGGATACGCAGTATTTT. The encoded protein is CATSGAPDTQYF.

The chain employs TRBV7-3 and TRBJ2-5; 9 bases align to TRBD2. The germline V gene encodes CDR1 SGHTA and CDR2 FQGTGA. The junction had 4 bases not matched to a gene; V was cut back by 0 bases and J by 5 bases. The CDR3 has 15 amino acids. CDR3 sequence reads: CASSLTAGGRETQYF. CDR3 sequence (DNA): TGTGCCAGCAGCTTAACGGCGGGGGGGCGGGAGACCCAGTACTTC.

A single count supports this clonotype. CDR3 loop: CGVGEGGRGEDTQYF. DNA of the CDR3: TGTGGCGTGGGTGAGGGGGGCCGAGGGGAAGATACGCAGTACTTC. The chain combines TRBV10-3 with TRBJ2-3; D may correspond to TRBD1 or TRBD2 (6 bases each). The DNA end favors TRBJ2-7, so the J call may be wrong. This CDR3 is built from 15 residues. CDR1 and CDR2 from the germline V gene are ENHRY and SYGVKD.

V is TRBV4-1 and J is TRBJ2-3; D is possibly TRBD2 (5 bases). The CDR3 covers 14 residues. In germline, CDR1 is MGHRA, CDR2 YSYEKL. V lost 4 bases and J lost 8, with 16 bases in between. CDR3 protein: CASSPNIGGVTQYF. Written as DNA, the CDR3 is TGCGCCAGCAGCCCTAACATAGGAGGCGTTACGCAGTATTTT.

The rearrangement links TRBV4-1 to TRBJ2-1, with D perhaps given as TRBD1 or TRBD2 (5 bases each). The CDR3 contains 15 residues. Trimming took off 1 base at V and 2 bases at J, with 9 bases between the two ends. Germline assignment: CDR1 MGHRA and CDR2 YSYEKL. The CDR3 here is CASSQGRGPYNEQFF. The CDR3 nucleotides are TGCGCCAGCAGCCAAGGACGGGGCCCCTACAATGAGCAGTTCTTC.

This clonotype occurred a few times. This chain uses TRBV6-5 with TRBJ2-1, with TRBD1 identical over 10 bases. J lost 3 bases, V lost 2 bases, and 7 bases had no gene match. The CDR3 totals 17 residues. From germline, CDR1 is MNHEY and CDR2 SVGAGI. The CDR3 region has the DNA TGTGCCAGCAGTTACCGACAGGGGGCTGGTGTCTACAATGAGCAGTTCTTC. Amino acids: CASSYRQGAGVYNEQFF.

The genes are TRBV20-1 and TRBJ2-4; 8 nucleotides line up with TRBD1. V lost 3 bases and J lost 4; bases outside the gene matches: 5. The CDR3 consists of 14 residues. Per the germline V gene, CDR1 is DFQATT and CDR2 is SNEGSKA (reference sequence). The CDR3 protein is CSASYRQGKNIQYF. The DNA for the CDR3 is TGCAGTGCTAGTTATCGACAGGGGAAAAACATTCAGTACTTC.

In regard to this clonotype: A read error may account for a junction end that differs from germline. The rearrangement joins TRBV27 to TRBJ2-4, with a weak D call TRBD2 (5 bases). Germline V lookup: CDR1 MNHEY, CDR2 SMNVEV (reference sequence). CDR3 size: 16 residues. CDR3 residues: CASSLYRASSTDTQYF. In DNA form, the CDR3 reads TGTGCCAGCAGTTTATACCGGGCGTCTAGCACAGATACTCAGTATTTC.

As regards this clonotype: An end of the junction differs from the germline gene, which may be a read error. This chain's CDR3 is CATGLRAENIQYF. CDR3 sequence (DNA): TGTGCCACGGGGCTGCGAGCCGAAAACATTCAGTATTTC. The rearrangement uses TRBV27 and TRBJ2-4; D may correspond to TRBD1 or TRBD2 (5 bases each). There are 13 residues in the CDR3. The V gene's germline CDR1 is MNHEY and CDR2 SMNVEV (reference sequence).

There are a few counts of this clonotype. The chain links TRBV6-1 to TRBJ2-5; no clear D gene. The germline V and J ends were trimmed by 5 bases and 2 bases, with 9 bases remaining between them. Germline V gene lookup returns CDR1 MNHNS and CDR2 SASEGT. The CDR3 loop spans 13 amino acids. Written as DNA, the CDR3 is TGTGCCAGCAGTAAAGGGCGTCAAGAGACCCAGTACTTC. It is translated as CASSKGRQETQYF.

This clonotype has ten or more counts. A much larger clone differs from this one at a single base, so this may be a read error. V gene TRBV27 combines with J gene TRBJ2-1, with 15 bases identical to TRBD2. Germline CDR1 is MNHEY and CDR2 is SMNVEV (reference sequence). CDR3 length: 16 amino acids. J was trimmed by 10 bases and V by 3 bases; bases with no gene match: 7. The DNA of the CDR3 is TGTGCCAGCAGTTTGTCAGGGGGGACTAGCGGGAGGGAGCAGTTCTTC. Translation: CASSLSGGTSGREQFF.

The chain uses TRBV10-1 and TRBJ2-4; D may be TRBD1 (6 bases). The CDR3 extends over 14 amino acids. Germline lookup yields CDR1 WNHNN and CDR2 SYGVQD (reference sequence). CDR3 in amino acids: CGGTGLGATNIQYF. CDR3 in DNA: TGCGGCGGCACGGGGCTGGGGGCCACAAATATTCAGTACTTC.

Notes on this clonotype: The germline gene is not matched at one end of the junction; a read error may be the cause. V is TRBV6-5 and J is TRBJ2-1; tentative D call: TRBD1 (7 bases). The end of the DNA fits TRBJ2-5 better, so the J call may be wrong. The CDR3 extends over 14 amino acids. Germline V lookup: CDR1 MNHEY, CDR2 SVGAGI. The CDR3 DNA reads TGTGCCCGCAGTTACGCGGGACAGAAAGCGACCCAGTACTTC. This encodes CARSYAGQKATQYF.

Concerning this clonotype: This may be a read error, as it is one base from a much larger clone. This chain connects TRBV12-3 or TRBV12-4 to TRBJ2-1, with a possible D match to TRBD2 (6 bases). The J call may be mistaken, given a closer DNA end match to TRBJ2-7. This CDR3 is 12 amino acids long. In nucleotides, the CDR3 is TGTGCCAGCAGCCCCGGAGGGGATGAGCAGTACTTC. It yields the protein CASSPGGDEQYF.